This TCR beta chain was identified in a study of cytomegalovirus exposure and HLA in healthy donors. The PCR employed 60 Vbeta primers together with 13 Jbeta primers. Some clones are missing from TCRdb's copy, which holds only in-frame ones; the method was immunoSEQ multiplex PCR. The repertoire has some 180,000 clones, approximately 73% of them found once; the top ten carry roughly 2.5%. For this clone: The antigen is unknown.

Germline CDR1 and CDR2: SNHLY and FYNNEI. The germline V and J ends were trimmed by 10 bases and 2 bases, with 13 bases remaining between them. CDR3 length equals 13 residues. Study observations and caveats: In most subjects, TCR beta sequences reportedly gave accurate predictions of HLA-A and HLA-B alleles.

The chain combines TRBV2 with TRBJ2-3; maybe TRBD2 (7 bases). The origin of this receptor is a woman aged 25 to 45 in good health and CMV-seropositive. Input material: PBMCs. The CDR3 nucleotides read TGTGCCACCCCCGGGGGGCCCACAGATACGCAGTATTTT. Protein: CATPGGPTDTQYF.